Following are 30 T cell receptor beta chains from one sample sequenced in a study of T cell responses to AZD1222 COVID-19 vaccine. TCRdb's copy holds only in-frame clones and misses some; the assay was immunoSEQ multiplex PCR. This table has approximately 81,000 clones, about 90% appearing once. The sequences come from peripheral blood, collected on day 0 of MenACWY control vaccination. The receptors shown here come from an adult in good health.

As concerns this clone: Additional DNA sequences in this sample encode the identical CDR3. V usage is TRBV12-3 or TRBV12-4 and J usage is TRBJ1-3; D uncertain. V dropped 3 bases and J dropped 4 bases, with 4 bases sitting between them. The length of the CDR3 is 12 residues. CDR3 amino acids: CASSFSGNTIYF. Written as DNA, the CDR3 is TGTGCCAGCAGTTTTTCCGGAAACACCATATATTTT.

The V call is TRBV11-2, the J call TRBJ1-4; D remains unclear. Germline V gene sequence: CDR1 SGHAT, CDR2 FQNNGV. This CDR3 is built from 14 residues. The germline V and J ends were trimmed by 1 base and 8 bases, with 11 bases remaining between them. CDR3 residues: CASSLGSGLEKLFF. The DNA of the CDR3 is TGTGCCAGCAGCTTAGGGTCCGGGTTGGAAAAACTGTTTTTT.

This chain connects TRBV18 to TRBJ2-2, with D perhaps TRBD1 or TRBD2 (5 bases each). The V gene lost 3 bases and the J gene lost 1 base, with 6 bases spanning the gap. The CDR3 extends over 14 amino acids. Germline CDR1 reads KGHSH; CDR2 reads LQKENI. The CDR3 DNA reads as TGTGCCAGCTCACCTGGGGGGAACACCGGGGAGCTGTTTTTT. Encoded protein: CASSPGGNTGELFF.

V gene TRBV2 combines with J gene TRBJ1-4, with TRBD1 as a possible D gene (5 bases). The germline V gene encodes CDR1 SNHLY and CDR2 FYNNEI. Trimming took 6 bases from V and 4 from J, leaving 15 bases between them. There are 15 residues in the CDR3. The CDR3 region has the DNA TGTGCCAGCAGGGAGGGGAGCTTTGGTAATGAAAAACTGTTTTTT. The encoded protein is CASREGSFGNEKLFF.

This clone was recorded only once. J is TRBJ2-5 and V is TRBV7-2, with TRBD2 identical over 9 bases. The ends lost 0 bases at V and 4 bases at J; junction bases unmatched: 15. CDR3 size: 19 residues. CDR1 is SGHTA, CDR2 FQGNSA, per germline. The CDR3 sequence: CASSLAVAAGGLGRETQYF. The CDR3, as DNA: TGTGCCAGCAGCTTAGCGGTTGCGGCGGGAGGGCTAGGTCGAGAGACCCAGTACTTC.

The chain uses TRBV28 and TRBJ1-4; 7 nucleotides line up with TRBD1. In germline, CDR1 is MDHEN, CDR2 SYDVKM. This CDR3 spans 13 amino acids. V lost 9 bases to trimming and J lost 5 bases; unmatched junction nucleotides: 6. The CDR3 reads CASSQGGNEKLFF. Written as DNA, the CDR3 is TGTGCCAGTTCCCAGGGGGGAAATGAAAAACTGTTTTTT.

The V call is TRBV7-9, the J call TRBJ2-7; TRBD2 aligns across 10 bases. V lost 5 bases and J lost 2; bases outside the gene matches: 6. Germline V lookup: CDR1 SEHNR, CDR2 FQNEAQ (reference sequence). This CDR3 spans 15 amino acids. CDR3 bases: TGTGCCAGCAGCGCGGGACTAGCGAACCCCTACGAGCAGTACTTC. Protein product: CASSAGLANPYEQYF.

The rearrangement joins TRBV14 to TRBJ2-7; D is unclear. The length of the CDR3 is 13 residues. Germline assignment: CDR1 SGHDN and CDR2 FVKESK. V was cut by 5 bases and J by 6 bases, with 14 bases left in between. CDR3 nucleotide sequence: TGTGCCAGCAGCATAGCCCGGGTGGGCGAGCAGTACTTC. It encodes CASSIARVGEQYF.

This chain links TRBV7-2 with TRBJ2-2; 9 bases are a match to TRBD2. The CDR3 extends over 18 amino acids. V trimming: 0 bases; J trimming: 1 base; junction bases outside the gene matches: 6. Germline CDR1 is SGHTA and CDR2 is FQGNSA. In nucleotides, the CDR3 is TGTGCCAGCAGCTTAGCGCTCCTAGCGGGGCTGAACACCGGGGAGCTGTTTTTT. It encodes CASSLALLAGLNTGELFF.

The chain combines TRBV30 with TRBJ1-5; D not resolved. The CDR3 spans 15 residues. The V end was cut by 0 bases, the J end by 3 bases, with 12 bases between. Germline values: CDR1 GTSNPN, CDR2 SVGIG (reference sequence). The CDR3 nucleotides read TGTGCCTGGAGTGTACCCGGGTCCCTCAATCAGCCCCAGCATTTT. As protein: CAWSVPGSLNQPQHF.

DNA of the CDR3: TGTGCCAGCAGTTCCGAGGACTATGGCTACACCTTC. This encodes CASSSEDYGYTF. The J gene is TRBJ1-2, the V gene TRBV28, with D hard to call. CDR3 size: 12 residues. V was trimmed by 4 bases and J by 3 bases, leaving 6 bases between them. Per germline, CDR1 MDHEN and CDR2 SYDVKM.

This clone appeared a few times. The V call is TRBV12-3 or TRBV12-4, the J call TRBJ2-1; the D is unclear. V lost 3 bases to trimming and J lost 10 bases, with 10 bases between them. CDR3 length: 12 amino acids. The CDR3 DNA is TGTGCCAGCAGTTTCCGTCGTCAAGAGCAGTTCTTC. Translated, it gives CASSFRRQEQFF.

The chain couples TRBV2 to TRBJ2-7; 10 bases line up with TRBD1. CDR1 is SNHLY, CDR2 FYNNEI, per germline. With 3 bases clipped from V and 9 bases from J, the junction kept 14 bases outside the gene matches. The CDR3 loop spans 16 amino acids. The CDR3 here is CASSEVTGGGRSGQYF. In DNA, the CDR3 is TGTGCCAGCAGTGAGGTGACAGGGGGCGGTAGGTCCGGGCAGTACTTC.

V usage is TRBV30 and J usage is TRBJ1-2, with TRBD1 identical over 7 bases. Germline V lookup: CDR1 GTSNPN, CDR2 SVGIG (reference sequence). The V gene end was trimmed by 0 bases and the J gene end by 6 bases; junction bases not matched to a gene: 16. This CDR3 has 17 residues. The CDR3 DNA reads TGTGCCTGGAGTGTCGGGGACAGAGGGTTTTTTGGGGATGGCTACACCTTC. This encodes CAWSVGDRGFFGDGYTF.

In DNA, the CDR3 is TGTGCCATCAGTGAGCCTGGAAACACCATATATTTT. This gives the protein CAISEPGNTIYF. V and J are TRBV10-3 and TRBJ1-3, with D unclear. Germline loops: CDR1 ENHRY, CDR2 SYGVKD. This CDR3 is built from 12 residues. Trimming took 2 bases from V and 2 from J, leaving 1 base between them.

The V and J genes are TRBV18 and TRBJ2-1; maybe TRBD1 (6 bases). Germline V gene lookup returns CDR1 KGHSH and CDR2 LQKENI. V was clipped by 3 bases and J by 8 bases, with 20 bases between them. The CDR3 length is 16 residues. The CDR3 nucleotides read TGTGCCAGCTCACCTCGGACAGTGGTCATGGGGGATGAGCAGTTCTTC. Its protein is CASSPRTVVMGDEQFF.

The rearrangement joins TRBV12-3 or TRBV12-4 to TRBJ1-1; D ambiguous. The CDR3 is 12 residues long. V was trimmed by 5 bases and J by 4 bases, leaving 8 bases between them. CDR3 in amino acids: CASSLRFTEAFF. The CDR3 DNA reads TGTGCCAGCAGTCTTCGGTTCACTGAAGCTTTCTTT.

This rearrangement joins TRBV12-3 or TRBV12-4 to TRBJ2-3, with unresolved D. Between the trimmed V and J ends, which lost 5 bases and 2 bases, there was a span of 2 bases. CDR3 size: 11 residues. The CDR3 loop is CASSLTDTQYF. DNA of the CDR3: TGTGCCAGCAGTCTCACAGATACGCAGTATTTT.

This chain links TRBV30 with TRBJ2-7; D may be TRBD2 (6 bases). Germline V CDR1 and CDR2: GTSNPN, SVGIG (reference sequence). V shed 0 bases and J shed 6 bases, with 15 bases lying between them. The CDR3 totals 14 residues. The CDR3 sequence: CAWSVPREELEQYF. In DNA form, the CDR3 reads TGTGCCTGGAGTGTACCCAGGGAGGAGCTCGAGCAGTACTTC.

CDR3 in amino acids: CASSQRQLGNTIYF. DNA for the CDR3: TGTGCCAGTAGTCAAAGACAGCTCGGAAACACCATATATTTT. The chain links TRBV19 to TRBJ1-3; D might be TRBD1 (5 bases). The germline CDR1 and CDR2 sequences are LNHDA and SQIVND (reference sequence). This CDR3 comprises 14 residues. V lost 5 bases to trimming and J lost 4 bases, with 12 bases between them. The full variable domain, completed using reference TRBV19 and TRBJ1-3, is DGGITQSPKYLFRKEGQNVTLSCEQNLNHDAMYWYRQDPGQGLRLIYYSQIVNDFQKGDIAEGYSVSREKKESFPLTVTSAQKNPTAFYLCASSQRQLGNTIYFGEGSWLTVV.

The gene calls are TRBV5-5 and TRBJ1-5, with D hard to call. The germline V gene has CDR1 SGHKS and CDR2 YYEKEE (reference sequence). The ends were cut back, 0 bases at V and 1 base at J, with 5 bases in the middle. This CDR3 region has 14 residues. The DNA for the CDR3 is TGTGCCAGCAGCTTGGGGCACAGCAATCAGCCCCAGCATTTT. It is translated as CASSLGHSNQPQHF.

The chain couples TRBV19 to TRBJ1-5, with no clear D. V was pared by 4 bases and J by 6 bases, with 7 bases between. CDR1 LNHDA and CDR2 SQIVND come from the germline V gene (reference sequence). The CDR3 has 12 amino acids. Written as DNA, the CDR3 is TGTGCCAGTAGTACGCCCCCTCAGCCCCAGCATTTT. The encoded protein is CASSTPPQPQHF.

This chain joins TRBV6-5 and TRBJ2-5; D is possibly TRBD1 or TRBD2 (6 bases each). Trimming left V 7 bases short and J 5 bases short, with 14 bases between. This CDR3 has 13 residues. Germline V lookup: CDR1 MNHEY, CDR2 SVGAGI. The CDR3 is CASNGGGVETQYF. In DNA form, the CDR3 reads TGTGCCAGCAATGGGGGCGGGGTCGAGACCCAGTACTTC.

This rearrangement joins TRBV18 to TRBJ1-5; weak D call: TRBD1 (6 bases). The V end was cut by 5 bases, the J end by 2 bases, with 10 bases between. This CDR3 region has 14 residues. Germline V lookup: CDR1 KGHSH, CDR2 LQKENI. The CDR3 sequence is CASSEDSGNQPQHF. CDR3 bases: TGTGCCAGCTCAGAGGACAGCGGCAATCAGCCCCAGCATTTT.

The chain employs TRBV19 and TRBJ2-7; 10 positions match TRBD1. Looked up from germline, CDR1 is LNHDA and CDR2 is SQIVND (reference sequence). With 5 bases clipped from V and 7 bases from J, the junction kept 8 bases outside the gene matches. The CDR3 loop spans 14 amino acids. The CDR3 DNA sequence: TGTGCCAGTAGTCCGGGGACAGGGGAGAGAGAGCAGTACTTC. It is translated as CASSPGTGEREQYF.

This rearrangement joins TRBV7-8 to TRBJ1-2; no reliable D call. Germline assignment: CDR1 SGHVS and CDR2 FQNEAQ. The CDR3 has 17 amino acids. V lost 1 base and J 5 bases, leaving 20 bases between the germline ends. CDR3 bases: TGTGCCAGCAGCTTAGGAACCCGGTCCCGACTGCTTTATGGCTACACCTTC. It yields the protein CASSLGTRSRLLYGYTF. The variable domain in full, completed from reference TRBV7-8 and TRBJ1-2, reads GAGVSQSPRYKVAKRGQDVALRCDPISGHVSLFWYQQALGQGPEFLTYFQNEAQLDKSGLPSDRFFAERPEGSVSTLKIQRTQQEDSAVYLCASSLGTRSRLLYGYTFGSGTRLTVV.

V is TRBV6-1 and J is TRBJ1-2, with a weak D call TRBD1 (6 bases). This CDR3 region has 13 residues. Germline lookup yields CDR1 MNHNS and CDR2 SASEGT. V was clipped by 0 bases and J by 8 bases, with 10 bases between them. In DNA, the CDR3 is TGTGCCAGCAGTGAAGCGGGGGCAGACGGCTACACCTTC. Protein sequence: CASSEAGADGYTF.

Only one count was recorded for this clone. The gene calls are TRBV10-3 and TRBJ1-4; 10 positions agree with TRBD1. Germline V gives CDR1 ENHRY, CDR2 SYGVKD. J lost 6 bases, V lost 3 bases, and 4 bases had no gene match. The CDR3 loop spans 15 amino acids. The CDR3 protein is CAISDPTGGDEKLFF. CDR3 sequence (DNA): TGTGCCATCAGTGACCCGACAGGGGGCGATGAAAAACTGTTTTTT.

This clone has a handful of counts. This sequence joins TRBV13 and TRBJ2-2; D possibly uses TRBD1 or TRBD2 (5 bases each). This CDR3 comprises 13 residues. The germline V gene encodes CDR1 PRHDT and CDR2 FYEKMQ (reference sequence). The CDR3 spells CADRDANTGELFF. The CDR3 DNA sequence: TGTGCAGACCGGGACGCGAACACCGGGGAGCTGTTTTTT.

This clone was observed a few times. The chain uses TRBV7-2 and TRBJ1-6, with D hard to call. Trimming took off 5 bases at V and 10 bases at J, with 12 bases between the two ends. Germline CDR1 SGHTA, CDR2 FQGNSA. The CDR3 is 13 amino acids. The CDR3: CASSRILRSPLHF. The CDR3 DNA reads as TGTGCCAGCAGCCGAATTTTAAGGTCACCCCTCCACTTT.